This T cell receptor beta chain was documented in a study of blood T cell repertoires in COVID-19. Across the whole study: COVID-19 samples, acute and convalescent, were from the United States, Italy and Spain. From T cells, B-cell-depleted T cells, or PBMCs came the material, which was cDNA or gDNA.

J was trimmed by 5 bases and V by 1 base; bases with no gene match: 10. The CDR3 has 16 amino acids. Germline CDR1 LNHNV, CDR2 YYDKDF (reference sequence). As originally analysed: Quantification of nucleated cells was approximated via reference gene primer amplification. Sequencing used immunoSEQ multiplex PCR; TCRdb keeps in-frame clones, though not all of them. V and J calls plus clone size are reproduced from that table; the DNA served to infer D and trimming. This repertoire shows some 190,000 clones, around four fifths found once; its top ten account for about 20%. The specimen was peripheral blood. The TCR sequence derives from a human donor in a cohort sampled during active COVID-19. The gene calls are TRBV15 and TRBJ2-5; 7 nucleotides line up with TRBD2. The chain's CDR3 is CATSRVWAGVPETQYF. The CDR3 nucleotides read TGTGCCACCAGCAGAGTATGGGCGGGAGTGCCGGAGACCCAGTACTTC.